Below, 30 T cell receptor beta chains from the same sample are listed, as sequenced in a study of CD8 T cells in Susac syndrome. Random hexamers served to reverse transcribe roughly 0.5 to 1 ug RNA. TCRdb re-derived calls from the immunoSEQ multiplex PCR reads in MiXCR, one entry per CDR3 protein. The profile shows 150,000 to 250,000 distinct CDR3 sequences, over 90% of them singletons. The sample taken for sequencing was CD4+ T cells from PBMCs. The receptors derive from a human donor with multiple sclerosis.

The rearrangement links TRBV5-1 to TRBJ2-1; the D gene is possibly TRBD2 (5 bases). CDR1 is SGHRS and CDR2 is YFSETQ in the germline V gene. Trimming shortened V by 0 bases and J by 6 bases, and 7 bases separated the two germline ends. The CDR3 extends over 13 amino acids. The CDR3 here is CASSLGLLNEQFF. CDR3 bases: TGCGCCAGCAGCTTGGGACTACTCAATGAGCAGTTCTTC.

The J gene is TRBJ2-3, the V gene TRBV12-3 or TRBV12-4, with D perhaps being TRBD1 or TRBD2 (5 bases each). CDR3 length: 12 amino acids. The germline V and J ends were trimmed by 6 bases and 8 bases, with 12 bases remaining between them. The CDR3 here is CASSRQRGTQYF. Written as DNA, the CDR3 is TGTGCCAGCAGCCGACAGAGGGGTACGCAGTATTTT.

The gene calls are TRBV20-1 and TRBJ1-4; tentatively, D is TRBD1 (6 bases). Trimming cost V 6 bases and J 5 bases, with 13 bases left between them. The germline V gene encodes CDR1 DFQATT and CDR2 SNEGSKA (reference sequence). This CDR3 contains 13 residues. DNA of the CDR3: TGCAGTGCCCGGGGACACCGCAATGAAAAACTGTTTTTT. This codes for CSARGHRNEKLFF.

This chain joins TRBV30 and TRBJ2-7, with D perhaps TRBD2 (6 bases). The CDR3 extends over 12 amino acids. From germline, CDR1 is GTSNPN and CDR2 SVGIG (reference sequence). Deletions cut 3 bases from V and 1 base from J, with 7 bases between. The CDR3, as DNA: TGTGCCTGGAGCCGGGAGTCCTACGAGCAGTACTTC. Protein product: CAWSRESYEQYF.

V gene TRBV2 combines with J gene TRBJ2-2, with 8 bases that match TRBD2. The germline V gene has CDR1 SNHLY and CDR2 FYNNEI. With 7 bases clipped from V and 6 bases from J, the junction kept 13 bases outside the gene matches. The CDR3 runs 16 residues. The CDR3 DNA reads TGTGCCAGCACTCCGACAAGCGGGGGCGTCCCCGGGGAGCTGTTTTTT. This codes for CASTPTSGGVPGELFF.

The rearrangement links TRBV3-1 to TRBJ2-7, with D maybe TRBD1 (6 bases). The germline V gene encodes CDR1 LGHDT and CDR2 YNNKEL (reference sequence). V dropped 2 bases and J dropped 3 bases, with 11 bases sitting between them. This CDR3 has 14 residues. CDR3 in DNA: TGTGCCAGCAGCCAACGGTACAGGGACTACGAGCAGTACTTC. The encoded protein is CASSQRYRDYEQYF.

The chain employs TRBV9 and TRBJ2-3; D may be TRBD2 (5 bases). The CDR3 is 13 residues long. V was pared by 2 bases and J by 6 bases, with 10 bases between. From germline, CDR1 is SGDLS and CDR2 YYNGEE. CDR3 protein: CASSVERLDTQYF. The CDR3 DNA sequence: TGTGCCAGCAGCGTCGAGCGGCTGGATACGCAGTATTTT.

This clonotype turned up a few times. This chain links TRBV4-2 with TRBJ2-1; 7 nucleotides match TRBD2. The CDR3 sequence is 15 residues long. Germline V gene data show CDR1 as LGHNA and CDR2 as YNFKEQ. Trimming at V came to 1 base and at J to 2 bases, leaving 2 bases not matched to a gene. DNA for the CDR3: TGTGCCAGCAGCCAAGGCGGACTAGCCTACAATGAGCAGTTCTTC. Translating it yields CASSQGGLAYNEQFF.

The chain links TRBV5-1 to TRBJ2-1; 7 nucleotides match TRBD2. Germline-derived CDR1 and CDR2 are SGHRS and YFSETQ. V dropped 2 bases and J dropped 4; count of bases not matched to a gene: 12. The CDR3 length is 17 residues. For the CDR3, the DNA is TGCGCCAGCAGCTTACAGTGGGCGGCTAGCGGTTACAATGAGCAGTTCTTC. It translates to CASSLQWAASGYNEQFF.

The DNA for the CDR3 is TGTGCTTCGGGGACCCCCCGACTGGACAATGAGCAGTTCTTC. This translates into CASGTPRLDNEQFF. The chain is built from TRBV12-5 and TRBJ2-1; D might be TRBD1 or TRBD2, each matching 5 bases. Germline assignment: CDR1 LGHNT and CDR2 FRNRAP. This CDR3 has 14 residues. Trimming removed 11 bases from V and 5 bases from J, with 19 bases in between.

This clonotype was seen just once. The chain couples TRBV19 to TRBJ2-7; TRBD1 aligns across 8 bases. Germline V CDR1 and CDR2: LNHDA, SQIVND (reference sequence). CDR3 length equals 13 residues. With V trimmed by 9 bases and J by 4 bases, 8 bases remained unmatched. Here the CDR3 reads CASAVTGAYEQYF. In DNA, the CDR3 is TGTGCCAGCGCGGTGACAGGGGCGTACGAGCAGTACTTC.

Note on this clonotype: At one end the junction does not follow the germline gene, possibly because of a read error. The chain links TRBV20-1 to TRBJ2-3, with TRBD2 identical over 12 bases. Germline CDR1 is DFQATT and CDR2 is SNEGSKA (reference sequence). CDR3 length equals 14 residues. CDR3 region: CSAGETSGSPRTYF. The CDR3 coding sequence is TGCAGTGCTGGAGAGACTAGCGGGAGTCCCCGCACGTATTTT.

The rearrangement links TRBV20-1 to TRBJ2-1; maybe TRBD2 (5 bases). This CDR3 is built from 16 residues. Deletions cut 5 bases from V and 0 bases from J, with 17 bases between. CDR1 DFQATT and CDR2 SNEGSKA come from the germline V gene (reference sequence). CDR3 loop: CSAELGSADSYNEQFF. In DNA, the CDR3 is TGCAGTGCTGAACTTGGATCAGCGGACTCCTACAATGAGCAGTTCTTC.

The chain links TRBV5-6 to TRBJ1-2; D not certain. Looked up from germline, CDR1 is SGHDT and CDR2 is YYEEEE. CDR3 size: 11 residues. V shed 1 base and J shed 8 bases, with 6 bases lying between them. The CDR3 region is CASSLSTGYTF. CDR3 in DNA: TGTGCCAGCAGCTTGTCGACGGGCTACACCTTC.

This chain joins TRBV7-9 and TRBJ1-1; D gene uncertain. Trimming removed 3 bases from V and 7 bases from J, with 9 bases in between. The CDR3 has 12 amino acids. Germline V gives CDR1 SEHNR, CDR2 FQNEAQ (reference sequence). The CDR3, as DNA: TGTGCCAGCAGCTTTAATGGAATTGAAGCTTTCTTT. Encoded protein: CASSFNGIEAFF.

The chain is built from TRBV29-1 and TRBJ2-3; no definite D call. V was clipped by 7 bases and J by 4 bases, with 9 bases between them. The CDR3 consists of 11 residues. CDR1 is SQVTM and CDR2 is ANQGSEA in the germline V gene. The CDR3 DNA reads TGCAGCGAAAGGCCACCAGATACGCAGTATTTT. Translating it yields CSERPPDTQYF.

The chain couples TRBV6-6 to TRBJ1-1, with D possibly being TRBD1 (5 bases). The CDR3 is made up of 13 amino acids. Germline V gives CDR1 MNHNY, CDR2 SVGAGI (reference sequence). Trimming stripped 3 bases from V and 2 bases from J, with 7 bases between. The CDR3 bases are TGTGCCAGCAGTTATCAGGGAAACACTGAAGCTTTCTTT. Protein sequence: CASSYQGNTEAFF.

This rearrangement joins TRBV30 to TRBJ1-5; 8 nucleotides agree with TRBD1. Losses at the gene ends were 7 bases for V and 2 bases for J; bases not matched to a gene: 4. From germline, CDR1 is GTSNPN and CDR2 SVGIG (reference sequence). The CDR3 is 13 residues long. CDR3 bases: TGTGCCTATGGACAGGGAGGCAATCAGCCCCAGCATTTT. This encodes CAYGQGGNQPQHF.

The rearrangement uses TRBV27 and TRBJ2-5, with D perhaps matching TRBD2 (5 bases). CDR1 MNHEY and CDR2 SMNVEV come from the germline V gene (reference sequence). Trimming removed 5 bases at V and 7 bases at J, with 17 bases between. This CDR3 comprises 14 residues. CDR3 amino acids: CASSTTTRAGTQYF. CDR3 DNA sequence: TGTGCCAGCAGTACCACCACACGGGCGGGGACCCAGTACTTC.

The gene calls are TRBV10-3 and TRBJ2-3, with a tentative D call TRBD1 (6 bases). Germline CDR1 reads ENHRY; CDR2 reads SYGVKD. The CDR3 sequence is 15 residues long. Trimming removed 2 bases at V and 7 bases at J, with 16 bases between. CDR3 protein: CAISERPNRVNTQYF. CDR3 sequence (DNA): TGTGCCATCAGTGAGAGACCAAACAGGGTAAATACGCAGTATTTT.

The chain combines TRBV29-1 with TRBJ2-7, with D possibly being TRBD2 (5 bases). The germline V and J ends were trimmed by 6 bases and 4 bases, with 19 bases remaining between them. Germline V gene data show CDR1 as SQVTM and CDR2 as ANQGSEA. The CDR3 length is 14 residues. The chain's CDR3 is CSVRIGLGRYEQYF. The CDR3 DNA follows: TGCAGCGTGCGCATCGGACTGGGTCGGTACGAGCAGTACTTC.

The V gene is TRBV7-9, the J gene TRBJ1-1; 7 bases match TRBD1. Trimming cost V 10 bases and J 7 bases; bases outside gene matches: 18. The CDR3 totals 15 residues. Germline-derived CDR1 and CDR2 are SEHNR and FQNEAQ (reference sequence). The CDR3 is CATSQRKGASDEAFF. The CDR3 DNA sequence: TGTGCCACAAGCCAGAGAAAGGGGGCGAGTGATGAAGCTTTCTTT.

The genes are TRBV9 and TRBJ2-3; no clear D. This CDR3 has 12 amino acids. Germline-derived CDR1 and CDR2 are SGDLS and YYNGEE. V was cut by 4 bases and J by 5 bases, with 8 bases left in between. The CDR3 DNA follows: TGTGCCAGCAGCTCCCCAGGAGATACGCAGTATTTT. Residues: CASSSPGDTQYF.

This clonotype has a single count. The J gene is TRBJ2-5, the V gene TRBV6-5; possible D gene TRBD1, 5 bases. The CDR3 is 14 amino acids. The V end lost 6 bases, the J end lost 5 bases, and 16 bases lay between the germline ends. The germline gives CDR1 MNHEY, CDR2 SVGAGI. CDR3 DNA sequence: TGTGCCAGCAGCCTCGTTAGGGGCCGGGAGACCCAGTACTTC. It encodes CASSLVRGRETQYF.

This clonotype appeared a single time. The chain is built from TRBV30 and TRBJ1-2; D ambiguous. CDR1 GTSNPN and CDR2 SVGIG come from the germline V gene (reference sequence). Trimming removed 4 bases at V and 8 bases at J, with 17 bases between. The CDR3 extends over 13 amino acids. The CDR3 loop is CAWIEGGVWGYTF. CDR3 nucleotide sequence: TGTGCCTGGATAGAAGGCGGGGTGTGGGGCTACACCTTC.

The chain joins TRBV20-1 to TRBJ1-5; 9 bases are a match to TRBD1. The junction had 11 bases not matched to a gene; V was cut back by 3 bases and J by 5 bases. This CDR3 has 16 amino acids. The germline V gene has CDR1 DFQATT and CDR2 SNEGSKA (reference sequence). The CDR3 spells CSASPADRGSYQPQHF. For the CDR3, the DNA is TGCAGTGCTAGTCCCGCGGACAGGGGATCATATCAGCCCCAGCATTTT.

This chain joins TRBV13 and TRBJ1-6; possibly TRBD1 for D (5 bases). Germline V gene sequence: CDR1 PRHDT, CDR2 FYEKMQ (reference sequence). Trimming took 0 bases from V and 12 from J, leaving 18 bases between them. The CDR3 sequence is 16 residues long. For the CDR3, the DNA is TGTGCCAGCAGCTTAGGCCACCGGGACTGGGCCTTACCCCTCCACTTT. Its protein is CASSLGHRDWALPLHF.

The rearrangement joins TRBV6-1 to TRBJ2-1; D gene unclear. CDR3 length equals 13 residues. CDR1 is MNHNS, CDR2 SASEGT, per germline. The V end lost 10 bases, the J end lost 7 bases, and 17 bases lay between the germline ends. The DNA of the CDR3 is TGTGCCACCCATCCCAGTCGGTGGAATGAGCAGTTCTTC. Translated: CATHPSRWNEQFF.

The chain has TRBV10-3 and TRBJ2-2; TRBD2 might be the D (6 bases). V was clipped by 4 bases and J by 4 bases, with 10 bases between them. CDR3 length: 14 residues. Germline assignment: CDR1 ENHRY and CDR2 SYGVKD. The CDR3 DNA sequence: TGTGCCATCAGTGCGCGGGACTTCACCGGGGAGCTGTTTTTT. Translated: CAISARDFTGELFF.

The chain combines TRBV30 with TRBJ2-3; D gene unclear. Trimming removed 5 bases from V and 3 bases from J, with 9 bases in between. The germline CDR1 and CDR2 sequences are GTSNPN and SVGIG (reference sequence). The CDR3 covers 12 residues. In DNA, the CDR3 is TGTGCCTGGGACACACGGACAGATACGCAGTATTTT. Protein: CAWDTRTDTQYF.